The 20 T cell receptor beta chains given below trace back to one sample, sequenced in a study of blood T cell repertoires in COVID-19. Generated by immunoSEQ multiplex PCR, the TCRdb table keeps only in-frame clones and is missing some. The sample consists of about 220,000 clones, about 87% of them appearing once. What was sequenced was PBMCs or T cells enriched from blood (not recorded which). Receptors originate from a woman aged 35 to 49 with acute COVID-19.

The V gene is TRBV11-2, the J gene TRBJ2-3; D is unresolved. The CDR3 sequence is 12 residues long. V was shortened by 2 bases and J by 4 bases, with 4 bases between the two germline ends. Looked up from germline, CDR1 is SGHAT and CDR2 is FQNNGV. The CDR3 here is CASSLPPDTQYF. In nucleotides, the CDR3 is TGTGCCAGCAGCTTACCTCCAGATACGCAGTATTTT.

The chain combines TRBV18 with TRBJ2-5; tentatively, D is TRBD2 (5 bases). The germline CDR1 and CDR2 sequences are KGHSH and LQKENI. Trimming stripped 6 bases from V and 4 bases from J, with 15 bases between. The CDR3 is 14 amino acids. As DNA, the CDR3 is TGTGCCAGCTCCCAAAAGGGAGAGACAGAGACCCAGTACTTC. Protein product: CASSQKGETETQYF.

This chain uses TRBV6-1 with TRBJ2-3; 9 bases are shared with TRBD2. V lost 4 bases to trimming and J lost 2 bases; unmatched junction nucleotides: 7. The CDR3 runs to 16 residues. Looked up from germline, CDR1 is MNHNS and CDR2 is SASEGT. The CDR3 DNA sequence: TGTGCCAGCAGTGGACAGCTAGCGGGAACCACAGATACGCAGTATTTT. Its protein product is CASSGQLAGTTDTQYF.

The chain joins TRBV29-1 to TRBJ2-7; possible D gene TRBD1, 6 bases. This CDR3 has 11 residues. CDR1 and CDR2 from the germline V gene are SQVTM and ANQGSEA. V lost 6 bases, J lost 6 bases, and 12 bases lay in between. The CDR3 region has the DNA TGCAGCGTCCGCACAGGGATCGAGCAGTACGTC. Translating it yields CSVRTGIEQYV.

V gene TRBV5-1 combines with J gene TRBJ2-7; D remains unclear. The V gene lost 9 bases and the J gene lost 3 bases, with 28 bases spanning the gap. Per germline, CDR1 SGHRS and CDR2 YFSETQ. CDR3 length: 17 residues. In DNA, the CDR3 is TGCGCCATAAAACCACTAAATTGGATAATATCATGCTACGAGCAGTACTTC. Its translation: CAIKPLNWIISCYEQYF. The variable domain in full, with the rest retrieved from reference TRBV5-1 and TRBJ2-7, is KAGVTQTPRYLIKTRGQQVTLSCSPISGHRSVSWYQQTPGQGLQFLFEYFSETQRNKGNFPGRFSGRQFSNSRSEMNVSTLELGDSALYLCAIKPLNWIISCYEQYFGPGTRLTVT.

This rearrangement joins TRBV5-4 to TRBJ1-2; D unresolved. V was clipped by 1 base and J by 7 bases, with 11 bases between them. CDR1 is SGHNT and CDR2 is YYREEE in the germline V gene (reference sequence). This CDR3 comprises 13 residues. As DNA, the CDR3 is TGTGCCAGCAGCTTGCCACGGGATGGTGGCTACACCTTC. Translating it yields CASSLPRDGGYTF.

This CDR3 reads CASSERRAGGPDTQYF. The CDR3 bases are TGTGCCAGCAGTGAACGTCGAGCGGGAGGGCCAGATACGCAGTATTTT. The rearrangement uses TRBV2 and TRBJ2-3, with 10 bases matching TRBD2. The CDR3 runs to 16 residues. V shed 2 bases, J shed 4 bases, and the junction held 6 bases outside the gene matches. The V gene's germline CDR1 is SNHLY and CDR2 FYNNEI.

CDR3 nucleotide sequence: TGCGCCAGCAGCTCAGACAGCTCCTATAATTCACCCCTCCACTTT. It encodes CASSSDSSYNSPLHF. The chain joins TRBV5-1 to TRBJ1-6; the D gene is possibly TRBD1 (5 bases). CDR1 and CDR2 (germline): SGHRS, YFSETQ. The CDR3 is 15 residues long. Trimming removed 3 bases from V and 0 bases from J, with 7 bases in between.

This clone was observed a few times. The V call is TRBV5-1, the J call TRBJ1-1; tentatively, D is TRBD1 (6 bases). The CDR3 covers 14 residues. V was cut by 4 bases and J by 1 base, with 11 bases left in between. Germline lookup yields CDR1 SGHRS and CDR2 YFSETQ. CDR3 amino acids: CASSQQGQNTEAFF. The CDR3 DNA reads TGCGCCAGCAGCCAACAGGGACAGAACACTGAAGCTTTCTTT.

The chain joins TRBV30 to TRBJ2-7; 7 bases agree with TRBD1. Germline assignment: CDR1 GTSNPN and CDR2 SVGIG (reference sequence). The ends lost 4 bases at V and 0 bases at J; junction bases unmatched: 6. This CDR3 is 14 amino acids long. CDR3 sequence reads: CAWTPGGSSYEQYF. DNA for the CDR3: TGTGCCTGGACCCCAGGGGGTAGCTCCTACGAGCAGTACTTC.

The V and J genes are TRBV10-1 and TRBJ2-2; 10 bases line up with TRBD1. The J segment lost 8 bases and the V segment lost 7 bases, leaving 7 bases of the junction unmatched. This CDR3 spans 14 amino acids. Germline V gene lookup returns CDR1 WNHNN and CDR2 SYGVQD (reference sequence). The CDR3 here is CASTPDRGFGELFF. As DNA, the CDR3 is TGCGCCAGCACCCCGGACAGGGGGTTTGGGGAGCTGTTTTTT.

This chain uses TRBV10-3 with TRBJ2-6; possibly TRBD2 for D (5 bases). CDR1 and CDR2 from the germline V gene are ENHRY and SYGVKD. The CDR3 has 15 amino acids. Deletions cut 4 bases from V and 0 bases from J, with 7 bases between. The DNA for the CDR3 is TGTGCCATCAGTGGTCGGGGCTCTGGGGCCAACGTCCTGACTTTC. Amino acid sequence: CAISGRGSGANVLTF.

The rearrangement uses TRBV6-5 and TRBJ1-2; TRBD1 aligns across 10 bases. V dropped 7 bases and J dropped 8; count of bases not matched to a gene: 13. CDR3 size: 15 residues. From germline, CDR1 is MNHEY and CDR2 SVGAGI. The CDR3 is CASKTPGQGPGGYTF. The CDR3, as DNA: TGTGCCAGCAAAACCCCGGGACAGGGGCCAGGGGGCTACACCTTC.

V usage is TRBV3-1 (or the pseudogene TRBV3-2) and J usage is TRBJ1-6; D is ambiguous. CDR3 length: 15 residues. Trimming took 1 base from V and 7 from J, leaving 11 bases between them. Germline assignment: CDR1 LGHDT and CDR2 YNNKEL (reference sequence). CDR3 sequence (DNA): TGTGCCAGCAGCCAAGGCAGGCTTCGGAATTCACCCCTCCACTTT. The encoded protein is CASSQGRLRNSPLHF.

The CDR3 is CASSTETGAYEGYTF. As DNA, the CDR3 is TGTGCCAGCAGCACGGAGACAGGGGCATATGAAGGCTACACCTTC. This sequence joins TRBV5-4 and TRBJ1-2, with 8 nucleotides matching TRBD1. V trimming: 4 bases; J trimming: 8 bases; junction bases outside the gene matches: 13. This CDR3 region has 15 residues. Germline loops: CDR1 SGHNT, CDR2 YYREEE (reference sequence). Full variable domain (remainder filled in from reference TRBV5-4 and TRBJ1-2): ETGVTQSPTHLIKTRGQQVTLRCSSQSGHNTVSWYQQALGQGPQFIFQYYREEENGRGNFPPRFSGLQFPNYSSELNVNALELDDSALYLCASSTETGAYEGYTFGSGTRLTVV.

The V and J genes are TRBV7-2 and TRBJ2-3; 8 bases line up with TRBD2. V was clipped by 1 base and J by 2 bases; unmatched bases: 5. The length of the CDR3 is 16 residues. Germline V gene data show CDR1 as SGHTA and CDR2 as FQGNSA. The CDR3 loop is CASSLDGGGPTDTQYF. For the CDR3, the DNA is TGTGCCAGCAGCTTAGATGGCGGGGGGCCCACAGATACGCAGTATTTT.

The chain has TRBV9 and TRBJ2-2; 7 bases fit TRBD2. The length of the CDR3 is 16 residues. Germline CDR1 SGDLS, CDR2 YYNGEE. J was trimmed by 5 bases and V by 0 bases; bases with no gene match: 7. The CDR3 sequence: CASSVGLAEGTGELFF. CDR3 sequence (DNA): TGTGCCAGCAGCGTAGGGCTAGCGGAAGGAACCGGGGAGCTGTTTTTT.

The V call is TRBV4-1, the J call TRBJ1-2, with 8 bases that match TRBD1. The V gene end was trimmed by 5 bases and the J gene end by 3 bases; junction bases not matched to a gene: 8. This CDR3 is 15 amino acids long. Germline V gives CDR1 MGHRA, CDR2 YSYEKL. CDR3 region: CASSANQGADYGYTF. DNA for the CDR3: TGCGCCAGCAGCGCGAACCAGGGGGCTGACTATGGCTACACCTTC.

The chain joins TRBV9 to TRBJ2-3, with 7 nucleotides matching TRBD2. Germline V gene lookup returns CDR1 SGDLS and CDR2 YYNGEE. The CDR3 has 15 residues. V lost 0 bases and J lost 4; bases outside the gene matches: 5. The chain's CDR3 is CASSVGLAEPDTQYF. The DNA of the CDR3 is TGTGCCAGCAGCGTAGGGCTAGCGGAACCAGATACGCAGTATTTT.

In this sample, this clone turned up a few times. The chain couples TRBV25-1 to TRBJ1-1; D is ambiguous. Germline CDR1 and CDR2: MGHDK and SYGVNS. Trimming cost V 5 bases and J 4 bases, with 5 bases left between them. This CDR3 has 11 amino acids. The CDR3 protein is CASSPLTEAFF. In DNA form, the CDR3 reads TGTGCCAGCAGTCCCCTCACTGAAGCTTTCTTT.